The T cell receptor (beta chain) described here comes from a study of response to subunit inactivated influenza vaccine. The CDR3 is 16 amino acids. The germline V gene has CDR1 MDHEN and CDR2 SYDVKM. Trimming cost V 2 bases and J 5 bases, with 15 bases left between them. On this clonotype itself: Its antigen is as yet unknown.

Study-level findings and limits: It was the authors' suggestion that each seasonal influenza vaccination recruits few new T cells.

MiXCR was run by TCRdb on the RT-PCR reads, yielding one entry per CDR3 protein. Among hundreds of thousands of distinct CDR3 sequences listed, about 15% were seen once. This clonotype was obtained from a man between 50 and 59 years old who received an inactivated influenza vaccine. The chain recombines TRBV28 with TRBJ2-2, with D possibly called TRBD1 or TRBD2 (6 bases each). Sequencing was performed on PBMCs from blood, taken around 15 days before vaccination. CDR3 coding DNA: TGTGCCAGCAGTTTAAGTTACCTAGGGGGGACCGGGGAGCTGTTTTTT. Residues: CASSLSYLGGTGELFF.